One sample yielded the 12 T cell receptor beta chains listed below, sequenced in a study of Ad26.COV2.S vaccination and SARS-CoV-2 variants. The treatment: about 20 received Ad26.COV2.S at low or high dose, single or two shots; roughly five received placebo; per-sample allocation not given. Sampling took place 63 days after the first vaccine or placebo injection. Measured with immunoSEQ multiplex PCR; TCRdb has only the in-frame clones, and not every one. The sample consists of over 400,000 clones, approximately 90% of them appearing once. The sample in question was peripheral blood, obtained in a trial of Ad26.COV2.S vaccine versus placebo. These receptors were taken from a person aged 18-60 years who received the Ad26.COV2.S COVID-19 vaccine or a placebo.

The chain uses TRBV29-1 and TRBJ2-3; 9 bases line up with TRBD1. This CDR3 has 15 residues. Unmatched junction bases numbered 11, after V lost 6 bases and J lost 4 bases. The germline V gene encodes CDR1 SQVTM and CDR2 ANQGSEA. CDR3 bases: TGCAGCGTGGAACTCGGGACAGGGAGCCCAGATACGCAGTATTTT. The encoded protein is CSVELGTGSPDTQYF.

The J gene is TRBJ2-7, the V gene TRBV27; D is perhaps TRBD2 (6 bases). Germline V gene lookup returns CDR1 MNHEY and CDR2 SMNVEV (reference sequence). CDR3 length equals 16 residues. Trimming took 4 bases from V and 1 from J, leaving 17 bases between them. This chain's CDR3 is CASSSLVEGWSYEQYF. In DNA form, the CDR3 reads TGTGCCAGCAGTTCCCTCGTGGAGGGGTGGTCCTACGAGCAGTACTTC.

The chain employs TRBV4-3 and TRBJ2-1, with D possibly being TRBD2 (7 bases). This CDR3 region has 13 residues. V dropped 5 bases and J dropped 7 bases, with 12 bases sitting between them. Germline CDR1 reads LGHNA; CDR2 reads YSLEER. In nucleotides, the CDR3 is TGCGCCAGCAGCGGGGGGGCTTTTAATGAGCAGTTCTTC. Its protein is CASSGGAFNEQFF.

The CDR3 is CASSPRDRMEEQYF. The CDR3 DNA reads TGTGCCAGCAGCCCTAGGGACAGGATGGAAGAGCAGTACTTC. The rearrangement uses TRBV11-3 and TRBJ2-7, with 8 bases identical to TRBD1. Germline trimming cut 5 bases from V and 7 bases from J; bases unmatched to any gene: 10. CDR1 and CDR2 (germline): SGHNT, YENEEA. This CDR3 region has 14 residues.

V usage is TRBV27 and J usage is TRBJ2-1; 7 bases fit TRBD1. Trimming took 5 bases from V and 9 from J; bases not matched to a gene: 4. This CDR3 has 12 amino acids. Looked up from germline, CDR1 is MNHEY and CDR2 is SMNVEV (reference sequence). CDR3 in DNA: TGTGCCAGCAGTCCAACAGGGGTTGAGCAGTTCTTC. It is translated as CASSPTGVEQFF.

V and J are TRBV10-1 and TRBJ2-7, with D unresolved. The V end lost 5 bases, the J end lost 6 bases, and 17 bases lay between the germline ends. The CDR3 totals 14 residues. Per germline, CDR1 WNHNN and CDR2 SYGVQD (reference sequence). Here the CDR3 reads CASSTNPQIGEQYF. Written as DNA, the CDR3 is TGCGCCAGCAGTACGAACCCCCAAATCGGCGAGCAGTACTTC.

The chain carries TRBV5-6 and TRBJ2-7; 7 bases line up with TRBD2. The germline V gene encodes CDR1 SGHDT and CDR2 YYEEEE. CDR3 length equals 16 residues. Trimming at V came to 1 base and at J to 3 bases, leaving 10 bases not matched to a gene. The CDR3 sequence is CASSLQGGDLFYEQYF. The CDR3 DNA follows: TGTGCCAGCAGCTTGCAGGGAGGGGACTTATTCTACGAGCAGTACTTC.

CDR3 region: CASRGGVTDTQYF. The CDR3 region has the DNA TGTGCCAGCAGAGGGGGTGTGACAGATACGCAGTATTTT. The V and J genes are TRBV7-2 and TRBJ2-3; D might be TRBD1 (6 bases). Germline V gene lookup returns CDR1 SGHTA and CDR2 FQGNSA. Trimming pared 6 bases from V and 3 bases from J, leaving 10 bases between. This CDR3 spans 13 amino acids.

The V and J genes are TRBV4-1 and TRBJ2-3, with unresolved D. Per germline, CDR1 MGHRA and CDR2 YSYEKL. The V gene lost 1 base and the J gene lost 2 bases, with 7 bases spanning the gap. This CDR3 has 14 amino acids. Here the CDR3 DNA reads TGCGCCAGCAGCCAAGTGCTACTCACAGATACGCAGTATTTT. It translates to CASSQVLLTDTQYF.

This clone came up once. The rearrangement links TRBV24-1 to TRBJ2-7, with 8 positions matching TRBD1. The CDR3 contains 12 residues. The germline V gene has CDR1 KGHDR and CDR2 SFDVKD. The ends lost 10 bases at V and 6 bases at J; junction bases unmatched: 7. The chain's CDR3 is CATRQGLGEQYF. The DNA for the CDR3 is TGTGCCACAAGACAGGGGTTAGGCGAGCAGTACTTC.

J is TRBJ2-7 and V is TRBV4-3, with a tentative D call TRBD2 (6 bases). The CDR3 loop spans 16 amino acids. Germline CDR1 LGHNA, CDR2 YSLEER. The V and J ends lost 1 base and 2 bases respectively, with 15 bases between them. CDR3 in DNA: TGCGCCAGCAGCCAAGGTCATAGGCGGGGCCCCTACGAGCAGTACTTC. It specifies CASSQGHRRGPYEQYF.

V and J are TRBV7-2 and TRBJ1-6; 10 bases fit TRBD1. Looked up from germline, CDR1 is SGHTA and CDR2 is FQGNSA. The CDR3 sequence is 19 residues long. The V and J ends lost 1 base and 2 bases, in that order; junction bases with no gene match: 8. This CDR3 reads CASSLEGQGIFTYNSPLHF. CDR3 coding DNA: TGTGCCAGCAGCTTAGAGGGACAGGGGATTTTCACCTATAATTCACCCCTCCACTTT.